This T cell receptor (beta chain) was obtained from a study of neurological immune-mediated disorders. General study results and limits: The greatest degree of TCR clonal expansion was observed in HTLV-1-associated myelopathy, with the lowest in multiple sclerosis, below that of healthy controls.

In germline, CDR1 is DFQATT, CDR2 SNEGSKA (reference sequence). The CDR3 extends over 14 amino acids. Trimming took 6 bases from V and 9 from J; bases not matched to a gene: 7. A 10-nucleotide random UMI tagged transcripts in template-switch 5'RACE cDNA synthesis. Each CDR3 protein is one row after TCRdb ran MiXCR on the 5' RACE reads. The table has 25,000 to 30,000 distinct CDR3 sequences, about 6.2% seen once. Unsorted libraries were generated from 2 million PBMCs. These cells had been stored in RNAlater at -80 C. To note about this clonotype: Its antigen is not known.

The clonotype was recovered from a woman aged 45-60 years in good health. Material: PBMCs. This rearrangement joins TRBV20-1 to TRBJ2-1; 14 bases match TRBD2. The CDR3 DNA sequence: TGCAGTGCGGACGGACTAGCGGGGGGAGTTGAGCAGTTCTTC. Its translation: CSADGLAGGVEQFF.